This T cell receptor beta chain was sequenced for a study of blood T cell repertoires in COVID-19. Study-wide background: Specimens from acute and convalescent COVID-19 originated in the United States, Italy and Spain. Sample material is recorded as cDNA or gDNA derived from T cells, B-cell-depleted T cells, or PBMCs.

Profiling relied on immunoSEQ multiplex PCR, and the TCRdb table lists in-frame clones only, not all of them. The sample shows some 200,000 clones, roughly 79% of them seen only once. This CDR3 region has 15 residues. V lost 5 bases and J lost 0, with 13 bases in between. Germline CDR1 MNHNY, CDR2 SVGAGI (reference sequence). This receptor was identified in an older woman with acute or convalescent COVID-19. The genes are TRBV6-6 and TRBJ1-1; a possible D gene is TRBD1 (6 bases). Sequenced material: peripheral blood. The CDR3, as DNA: TGTGCCAGCAGTACCTGGGACACTTTGAACACTGAAGCTTTCTTT. Translating gives CASSTWDTLNTEAFF.